The rows below give T cell receptor beta chains drawn from one sample of a study of cytomegalovirus exposure and HLA in healthy donors. TCRdb's copy holds only in-frame clones and misses some; the assay was immunoSEQ multiplex PCR. This table holds around 120,000 clones, 80% found once. The sample was PBMCs. The origin of the receptors is a human donor in good health. The CDR3 runs from the conserved cysteine through the conserved F or W. D genes are given only for firm matches. Size is stated for part of the rows, as once, few or many counts, or as a class when the clone is expanded.

abundance	j_gene	v_gene	d_gene	CDR3aa	CDR3nt
once	TRBJ1-5	TRBV28	-	CASRSYSNQPQHF	TGTGCCAGCAGGAGTTATAGCAATCAGCCCCAGCATTTT
-	TRBJ1-1	TRBV29-1	-	CSARPPNTEAFF	TGCAGCGCCAGGCCCCCGAACACTGAAGCTTTCTTT
-	TRBJ1-2	TRBV27	TRBD1	CASSRVERTGLLYYTF	TGTGCCAGCAGTCGAGTCGAAAGGACAGGGTTATTGTACTACACCTTC
-	TRBJ2-2	TRBV4-2	-	CASSLRDSNTGELFF	TGTGCCAGCAGCCTCCGGGACTCGAACACCGGGGAGCTGTTTTTT
-	TRBJ2-7	TRBV7-9	TRBD1	CASSFQPGQGSEQYF	TGTGCCAGCAGCTTCCAGCCGGGACAGGGTTCCGAGCAGTACTTC
-	TRBJ2-5	TRBV29-1	-	CSVGRATSPRPWYF	TGCAGCGTTGGCAGGGCAACTTCCCCGAGGCCGTGGTACTTC
-	TRBJ2-7	TRBV15	TRBD1	CATARDRTYEQYF	TGTGCCACCGCCCGGGACAGGACCTACGAGCAGTACTTC
-	TRBJ1-1	TRBV19	-	CASSILRENTEAFF	TGTGCCAGTAGTATATTGAGGGAGAACACTGAAGCTTTCTTT
-	TRBJ1-2	TRBV7-2	-	CASSPHWRAETNYGYTF	TGTGCCAGCAGCCCTCATTGGAGGGCAGAAACTAACTATGGCTACACCTTC
-	TRBJ1-1	TRBV7-9	TRBD1	CASSPDLGQGSTEAFF	TGTGCCAGCAGCCCCGACCTCGGACAGGGTTCCACTGAAGCTTTCTTT
-	TRBJ1-4	TRBV4-1	TRBD1	CASSQDPLQGAKEELFF	TGCGCCAGCAGCCAAGATCCCCTACAGGGGGCCAAGGAAGAACTGTTTTTT
-	TRBJ2-7	TRBV2	TRBD1	CASRSRQGTYEQYF	TGTGCCAGCCGCTCGAGACAGGGCACCTACGAGCAGTACTTC
-	TRBJ1-1	TRBV28	TRBD1	CASILPGTGNTEAFF	TGTGCCAGCATCTTACCCGGGACAGGGAACACTGAAGCTTTCTTT
once	TRBJ1-1	TRBV5-5	TRBD1	CASSQWDSMNTEAFF	TGTGCCAGCAGCCAGTGGGACAGCATGAACACTGAAGCTTTCTTT
-	TRBJ1-2	TRBV11-2	TRBD1	CASRPEGGVDYGYTF	TGTGCCAGCAGACCTGAAGGGGGCGTAGACTATGGCTACACCTTC